The subject of this entry is one TCR beta chain. These data are taken from a study of blood T cell repertoires in COVID-19. Turning to the study itself: Sites in the United States, Italy and Spain provided acute and convalescent COVID-19 samples. From T cells, B-cell-depleted T cells, or PBMCs came the material, which was cDNA or gDNA.

Per the original data handling: Estimation of nucleated cell counts was performed using reference gene primer amplification. Clones were sequenced by immunoSEQ multiplex PCR, and TCRdb holds only the in-frame ones, with some missing. For V, J and clone size, that table is used; D and trimming come from the DNA. The table has some 300,000 clones, around four fifths seen once. CDR1 and CDR2 (germline): MNHEY, SMNVEV (reference sequence). V trimming: 6 bases; J trimming: 3 bases; junction bases outside the gene matches: 7. This CDR3 has 16 amino acids. Specimen: peripheral blood. The receptor was derived from a woman aged 45 to 65 with active or convalescent COVID-19. The V call is TRBV27, the J call TRBJ1-6, with 8 bases aligning to TRBD1. In nucleotides, the CDR3 is TGTGCCAGCAGCTCCGGGACAGGCTACTATAATTCACCCCTCCACTTT. Translation: CASSSGTGYYNSPLHF.